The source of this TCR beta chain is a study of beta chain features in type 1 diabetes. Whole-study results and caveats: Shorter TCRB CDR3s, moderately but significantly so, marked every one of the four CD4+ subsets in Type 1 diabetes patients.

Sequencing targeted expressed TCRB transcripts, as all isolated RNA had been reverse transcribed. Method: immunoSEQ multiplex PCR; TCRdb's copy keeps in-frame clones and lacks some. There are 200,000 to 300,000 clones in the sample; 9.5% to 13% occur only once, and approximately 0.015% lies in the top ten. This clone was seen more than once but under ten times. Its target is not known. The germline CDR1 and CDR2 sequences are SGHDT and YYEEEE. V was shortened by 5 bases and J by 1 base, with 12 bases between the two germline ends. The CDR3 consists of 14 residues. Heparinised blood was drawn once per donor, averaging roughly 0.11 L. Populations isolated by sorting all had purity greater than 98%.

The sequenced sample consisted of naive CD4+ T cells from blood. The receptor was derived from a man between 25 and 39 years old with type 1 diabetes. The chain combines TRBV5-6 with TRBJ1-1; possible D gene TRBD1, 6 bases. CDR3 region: CASSGGAWNTEAFF. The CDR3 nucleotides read TGTGCCAGCAGTGGGGGGGCCTGGAACACTGAAGCTTTCTTT.